What follows is one T cell receptor beta chain and its context. Its antigen is unknown. Sequencing used immunoSEQ multiplex PCR; TCRdb keeps in-frame clones, though not all of them. This sample has under 150,000 clones, with under 90% found just once. CDR3 length equals 12 residues. Germline-derived CDR1 and CDR2 are MNHEY and SVGAGI. The germline V and J ends were trimmed by 8 bases and 8 bases, with 15 bases remaining between them. The data originate from a study of T cell responses to AZD1222 COVID-19 vaccine. Findings and caveats of the study: Donors in the cohort were predominantly white British and more often female, and clonal diversity was possibly underestimated.

The chain couples TRBV6-5 to TRBJ1-1; D is undetermined. The TCR comes from an adult who received the AZD1222 COVID-19 vaccine. The material sequenced was peripheral blood, taken 28 days after the second AZD1222 dose. CDR3 bases: TGTGCCAGCTGGTTTAGGCGCGGGGAAGCTTTCTTT. The encoded protein is CASWFRRGEAFF.